The 21 T cell receptor beta chains reported below all come from one sample, sequenced in a study of early T cells in non-severe SARS-CoV-2 infection. Each CDR3 protein is one row after TCRdb ran MiXCR on the 5' RACE reads. In the table there are around 46,000 distinct CDR3 sequences, over 5% of which are singletons. The sequencing used whole blood, collected at baseline. These TCRs come from an adult who was a healthcare worker with PCR-confirmed SARS-CoV-2 infection or an uninfected control (not recorded which).

This clonotype was counted at least ten times. V is TRBV9 and J is TRBJ2-1; D unresolved. The CDR3 length is 11 residues. CDR1 and CDR2 (germline): SGDLS, YYNGEE. V gave up 4 bases and J gave up 4 bases, with 3 bases separating them. For the CDR3, the DNA is TGTGCCAGCAGCAGATACAATGAGCAGTTCTTC. Its protein is CASSRYNEQFF.

This clonotype was detected only a few times. The chain links TRBV11-2 to TRBJ2-7; possible D gene TRBD2, 6 bases. This CDR3 is built from 12 residues. Germline V CDR1 and CDR2: SGHAT, FQNNGV. Trimming shortened V by 5 bases and J by 3 bases, and 8 bases separated the two germline ends. CDR3: CASSLEGYEQYF. The CDR3 nucleotides read TGTGCCAGCAGCCTGGAGGGCTACGAGCAGTACTTC.

The chain uses TRBV4-1 and TRBJ2-1, with 14 positions matching TRBD2. The CDR3 is 20 amino acids. Trimming removed 1 base from V and 0 bases from J; junction bases left unmatched: 8. The germline CDR1 and CDR2 sequences are MGHRA and YSYEKL. The CDR3 DNA reads as TGCGCCAGCAGCCAAGGGATGGGACTAGCGGGAGCTAGCTCCTACAATGAGCAGTTCTTC. This codes for CASSQGMGLAGASSYNEQFF.

Regarding this clonotype: A much larger clonotype is one base distant, so this may be a read error. The gene calls are TRBV12-3 or TRBV12-4 and TRBJ2-7; the D is unclear. The CDR3 contains 13 residues. CDR3 nucleotides: TGTGCCTGCAGTTCCTTGTTATTCGGCGAGCAGTACTTC. Translated, it gives CACSSLLFGEQYF.

In its sample, this clonotype was seen many times. V usage is TRBV7-2 and J usage is TRBJ2-3; D remains unclear. V lost 0 bases, J lost 0 bases, and 10 bases lay in between. Germline V gene sequence: CDR1 SGHTA, CDR2 FQGNSA. This CDR3 spans 16 amino acids. The CDR3 DNA reads as TGTGCCAGCAGCTTAGCGGCGACTCCTAGCACAGATACGCAGTATTTT. Its protein is CASSLAATPSTDTQYF.

This clonotype showed up many times. This chain joins TRBV12-3 or TRBV12-4 and TRBJ2-7; 9 nucleotides line up with TRBD2. V was pared by 6 bases and J by 4 bases, with 7 bases of the junction left unmatched. The CDR3 runs to 14 residues. The CDR3 protein is CASSPGGREYEQYF. In DNA, the CDR3 is TGTGCCAGCAGCCCAGGCGGGAGGGAATACGAGCAGTACTTC.

This clonotype has at least ten counts. V and J are TRBV20-1 and TRBJ2-3; D is perhaps TRBD1 (6 bases). The V and J ends lost 1 base and 0 bases respectively, with 17 bases between them. Germline V gene lookup returns CDR1 DFQATT and CDR2 SNEGSKA (reference sequence). CDR3 size: 17 residues. CDR3 loop: CSARVLGTSISTDTQYF. In DNA form, the CDR3 reads TGCAGTGCTAGAGTATTGGGGACATCGATTAGCACAGATACGCAGTATTTT.

This clonotype occurred a few times. V gene TRBV4-1 combines with J gene TRBJ2-7, with D tentatively TRBD2 (6 bases). Trimming left V 1 base short and J 7 bases short, with 14 bases between. Per germline, CDR1 MGHRA and CDR2 YSYEKL. This CDR3 is built from 14 residues. The CDR3 loop reads CASSQGDLTGEQYF. CDR3 sequence (DNA): TGCGCCAGCAGCCAAGGGGACTTGACGGGGGAGCAGTACTTC.

This clonotype was seen many times. This chain links TRBV6-1 with TRBJ2-3; the match to TRBD1 covers 9 bases. The V and J ends lost 2 bases and 6 bases, in that order; junction bases with no gene match: 9. Germline assignment: CDR1 MNHNS and CDR2 SASEGT. CDR3 length: 16 amino acids. The CDR3 DNA reads TGTGCCAGCAGTGAAAACCCGGGACAGGGTCACGATACGCAGTATTTT. As protein: CASSENPGQGHDTQYF.

As regards this clonotype: A clone one base away is much larger, so this may be a read error. The chain combines TRBV5-1 with TRBJ2-7; 7 positions agree with TRBD1. The CDR3 has 12 amino acids. Per germline, CDR1 SGHRS and CDR2 YFSETQ. In nucleotides, the CDR3 is TGCGTCAGCAGCACACAGGGGAACGAGCAGTACTTC. Amino acids: CVSSTQGNEQYF.

This clonotype was picked up many times. V usage is TRBV11-1 and J usage is TRBJ2-7, with 8 nucleotides matching TRBD1. Germline V gives CDR1 SGHAT, CDR2 FQDESV (reference sequence). After removal of 3 bases from V and 4 bases from J, the junction contained 5 bases not matched to a gene. The CDR3 runs 14 residues. CDR3 region: CASSFDRDRYEQYF. Here the CDR3 DNA reads TGTGCCAGCAGCTTTGACAGGGACAGGTACGAGCAGTACTTC.

The table lists this clonotype with many counts. The chain joins TRBV5-1 to TRBJ2-2; a weak D match, TRBD2 (6 bases). Germline CDR1 reads SGHRS; CDR2 reads YFSETQ. The CDR3 consists of 14 residues. The V end lost 7 bases, the J end lost 0 bases, and 10 bases lay between the germline ends. As DNA, the CDR3 is TGCGCCAGCTCGGCGGGGCCGAACACCGGGGAGCTGTTTTTT. This gives the protein CASSAGPNTGELFF. The whole variable domain, remainder taken from reference TRBV5-1 and TRBJ2-2, is KAGVTQTPRYLIKTRGQQVTLSCSPISGHRSVSWYQQTPGQGLQFLFEYFSETQRNKGNFPGRFSGRQFSNSRSEMNVSTLELGDSALYLCASSAGPNTGELFFGEGSRLTVL.

In its sample, this clonotype was seen many times. The rearrangement uses TRBV6-6 and TRBJ1-5; possible D gene TRBD1, 5 bases. Per the germline V gene, CDR1 is MNHNY and CDR2 is SVGAGI (reference sequence). The V end lost 5 bases, the J end lost 5 bases, and 16 bases lay between the germline ends. The CDR3 has 15 residues. The CDR3 DNA reads TGTGCCAGCAGTCCCGGACATCCCCTTGATCAGCCCCAGCATTTT. The encoded protein is CASSPGHPLDQPQHF.

Many counts were recorded for this clonotype. The rearrangement uses TRBV29-1 and TRBJ2-2; TRBD2 matches 13 bases. The CDR3 loop spans 14 amino acids. V lost 7 bases to trimming and J lost 7 bases; unmatched junction nucleotides: 6. Germline V CDR1 and CDR2: SQVTM, ANQGSEA. The CDR3 DNA is TGCAGCGCCCGGACTAGCGGGAGTGACGGGGAGCTGTTTTTT. This codes for CSARTSGSDGELFF.

This clonotype has a count of ten or more. CDR3 in amino acids: CSASSRKGGTDTQYF. The CDR3 DNA reads TGCAGTGCTAGTTCTCGTAAGGGGGGCACAGATACGCAGTATTTT. The V gene is TRBV20-1, the J gene TRBJ2-3, with a tentative D call TRBD1 (6 bases). Germline V gene lookup returns CDR1 DFQATT and CDR2 SNEGSKA (reference sequence). This CDR3 contains 15 residues. Trimming shortened V by 3 bases and J by 1 base, and 14 bases separated the two germline ends.

This clonotype has a count of ten or more. This chain connects TRBV20-1 to TRBJ2-5; 13 nucleotides align to TRBD2. This CDR3 region has 14 residues. V lost 7 bases, J lost 4 bases, and 6 bases stayed unmatched. CDR1 is DFQATT, CDR2 SNEGSKA, per germline (reference sequence). As DNA, the CDR3 is TGCAGTGAGGTGACTAGCGGGAGGCCAGAGACCCAGTACTTC. This gives the protein CSEVTSGRPETQYF.

In this sample, this clonotype turned up many times. The chain joins TRBV20-1 to TRBJ2-7; no firm D call. Germline CDR1 DFQATT, CDR2 SNEGSKA (reference sequence). The CDR3 runs to 11 residues. V gave up 0 bases and J gave up 4 bases, with 4 bases separating them. This CDR3 is CSARDQYEQYF. The DNA of the CDR3 is TGCAGTGCTAGAGATCAATACGAGCAGTACTTC.

The sample holds a few counts of this clonotype. The rearrangement joins TRBV5-5 to TRBJ2-1; no reliable D call. The length of the CDR3 is 15 residues. V was shortened by 0 bases and J by 6 bases, with 13 bases between the two germline ends. The germline gives CDR1 SGHKS, CDR2 YYEKEE (reference sequence). This CDR3 reads CASSLGHYNRNEQFF. CDR3 bases: TGTGCCAGCAGCTTGGGCCACTACAACCGCAATGAGCAGTTCTTC. Drawing the rest from reference TRBV5-5 and TRBJ2-1, the complete variable domain is DAGVTQSPTHLIKTRGQQVTLRCSPISGHKSVSWYQQVLGQGPQFIFQYYEKEERGRGNFPDRFSARQFPNYSSELNVNALLLGDSALYLCASSLGHYNRNEQFFGPGTRLTVL.

This clonotype occurred a few times. The chain combines TRBV19 with TRBJ2-3; D call uncertain. V lost 6 bases, J lost 2 bases, and 6 bases lay in between. The CDR3 is 12 amino acids. CDR1 and CDR2 from the germline V gene are LNHDA and SQIVND (reference sequence). The CDR3 spells CASSADTDTQYF. The CDR3 DNA is TGTGCCAGTAGCGCCGACACAGATACGCAGTATTTT.

The sample holds many counts of this clonotype. The V and J genes are TRBV3-1 and TRBJ1-5; perhaps TRBD1 as D (5 bases). Germline V gene sequence: CDR1 LGHDT, CDR2 YNNKEL (reference sequence). The CDR3 contains 13 residues. Trimming pared 4 bases from V and 3 bases from J, leaving 7 bases between. The CDR3: CASSPTDNQPQHF. The CDR3 coding sequence is TGTGCCAGCAGCCCGACAGACAATCAGCCCCAGCATTTT. The variable domain in full, with the rest retrieved from reference TRBV3-1 and TRBJ1-5, is DTAVSQTPKYLVTQMGNDKSIKCEQNLGHDTMYWYKQDSKKFLKIMFSYNNKELIINETVPNRFSPKSPDKAHLNLHINSLELGDSAVYFCASSPTDNQPQHFGDGTRLSIL.

The rearrangement joins TRBV5-1 to TRBJ2-3; D remains unclear. With 3 bases removed from V and 2 bases from J, the gap between germline ends came to 19 bases. Germline-derived CDR1 and CDR2 are SGHRS and YFSETQ. The CDR3 totals 17 residues. The CDR3 region has the DNA TGCGCCAGCAGCTGGGCCTTGGTTGATGAGTTCACAGATACGCAGTATTTT. It translates to CASSWALVDEFTDTQYF.